This TCR beta chain emerged from a study of T cells in Graves' hyperthyroidism and ophthalmopathy. Study details: Before any treatment, at initial diagnosis, peripheral blood was collected.

Using RNA transcripts as the source, TCR beta CDR3 regions were amplified. Researchers ran a first-round RT-PCR on the TCR CDR3 using the HTBI primer set. TCRdb re-called the multiplex PCR reads through MiXCR, storing one row per CDR3 protein. The sample contains about 400,000 distinct CDR3 sequences, roughly 15% of which appear only once. The CDR3 sequence is 11 residues long. Germline V gene lookup returns CDR1 MNHNS and CDR2 SASEGT. The germline V and J ends were trimmed by 5 bases and 9 bases, with 11 bases remaining between them. This clonotype was seen more than once but under ten times. The antigen remains unidentified. Overall study results and limits: Prediction of ophthalmopathy progression came a median 6.5 months pre-onset.

This clonotype originated in a woman younger than 35 with Graves' hyperthyroidism. The source material was blood. This chain joins TRBV6-1 and TRBJ2-7; D may be TRBD1 or TRBD2 (5 bases each). The CDR3 nucleotides read TGTGCCAGCAGTCCAGGGACCCGGCAGTACTTC. It yields the protein CASSPGTRQYF.